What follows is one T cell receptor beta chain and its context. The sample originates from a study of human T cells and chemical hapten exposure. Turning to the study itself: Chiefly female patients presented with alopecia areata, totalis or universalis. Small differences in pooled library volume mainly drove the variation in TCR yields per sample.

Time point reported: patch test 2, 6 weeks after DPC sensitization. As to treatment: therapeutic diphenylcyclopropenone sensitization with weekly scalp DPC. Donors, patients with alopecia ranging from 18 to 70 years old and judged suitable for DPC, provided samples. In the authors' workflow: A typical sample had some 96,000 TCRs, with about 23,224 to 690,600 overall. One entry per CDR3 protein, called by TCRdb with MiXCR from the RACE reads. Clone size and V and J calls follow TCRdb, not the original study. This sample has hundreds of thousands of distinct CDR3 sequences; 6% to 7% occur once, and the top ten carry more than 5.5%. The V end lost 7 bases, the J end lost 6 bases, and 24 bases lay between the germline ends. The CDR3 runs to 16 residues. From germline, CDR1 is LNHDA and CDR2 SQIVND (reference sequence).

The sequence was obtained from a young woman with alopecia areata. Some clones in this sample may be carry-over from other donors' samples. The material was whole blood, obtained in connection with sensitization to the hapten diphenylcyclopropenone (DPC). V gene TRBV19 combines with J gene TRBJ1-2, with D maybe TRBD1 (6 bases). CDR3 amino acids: CASTPWGAVGFDGYTF. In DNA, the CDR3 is TGTGCCAGTACCCCGTGGGGGGCGGTCGGTTTTGATGGCTACACCTTC.